Described below is a single TCR beta chain sequence and its context. The V end lost 2 bases, the J end lost 5 bases, and 12 bases lay between the germline ends. The CDR3 runs to 14 residues. From germline, CDR1 is SEHNR and CDR2 FQNEAQ (reference sequence). These data come from a study of control samples from healthy donors and cancer patients. Clones were read by immunoSEQ multiplex PCR, and TCRdb kept only the in-frame ones, dropping some. The sample includes around 110,000 clones, about 88% of them seen just once. Specimen: blood. The chain recombines TRBV7-9 with TRBJ1-1; no firm D call. The origin of this receptor is a woman between 65 and 79 years old in good health. CDR3 residues: CASSLNAPTTEAFF. CDR3 in DNA: TGTGCCAGCAGCTTAAACGCGCCAACAACTGAAGCTTTCTTT. Full variable domain (rest looked up from reference TRBV7-9 and TRBJ1-1): DTGVSQNPRHKITKRGQNVTFRCDPISEHNRLYWYRQTLGQGPEFLTYFQNEAQLEKSRLLSDRFSAERPKGSFSTLEIQRTEQGDSAMYLCASSLNAPTTEAFFGQGTRLTVV.